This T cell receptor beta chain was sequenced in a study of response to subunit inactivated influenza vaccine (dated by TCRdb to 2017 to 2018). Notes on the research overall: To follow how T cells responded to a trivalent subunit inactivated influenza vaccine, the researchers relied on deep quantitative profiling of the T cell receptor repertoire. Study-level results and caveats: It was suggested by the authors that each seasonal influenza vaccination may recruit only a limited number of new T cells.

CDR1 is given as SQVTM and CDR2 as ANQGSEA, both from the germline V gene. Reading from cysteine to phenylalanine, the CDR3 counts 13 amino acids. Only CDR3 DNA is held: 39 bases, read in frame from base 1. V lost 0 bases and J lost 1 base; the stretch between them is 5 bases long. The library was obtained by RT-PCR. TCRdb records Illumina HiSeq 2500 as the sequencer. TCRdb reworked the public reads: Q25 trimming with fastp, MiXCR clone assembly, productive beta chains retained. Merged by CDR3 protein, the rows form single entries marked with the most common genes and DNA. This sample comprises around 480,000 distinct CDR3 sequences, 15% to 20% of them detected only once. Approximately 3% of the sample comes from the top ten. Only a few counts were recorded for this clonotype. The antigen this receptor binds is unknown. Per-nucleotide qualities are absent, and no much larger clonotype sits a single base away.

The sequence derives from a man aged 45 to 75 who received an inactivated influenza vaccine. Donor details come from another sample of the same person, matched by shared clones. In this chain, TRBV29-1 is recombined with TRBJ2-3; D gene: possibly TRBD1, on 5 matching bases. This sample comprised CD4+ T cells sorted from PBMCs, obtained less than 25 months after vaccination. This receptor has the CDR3 CSVEEQGTDTQYF. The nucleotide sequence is TGCAGCGTTGAAGAACAGGGCACAGATACGCAGTATTTT.